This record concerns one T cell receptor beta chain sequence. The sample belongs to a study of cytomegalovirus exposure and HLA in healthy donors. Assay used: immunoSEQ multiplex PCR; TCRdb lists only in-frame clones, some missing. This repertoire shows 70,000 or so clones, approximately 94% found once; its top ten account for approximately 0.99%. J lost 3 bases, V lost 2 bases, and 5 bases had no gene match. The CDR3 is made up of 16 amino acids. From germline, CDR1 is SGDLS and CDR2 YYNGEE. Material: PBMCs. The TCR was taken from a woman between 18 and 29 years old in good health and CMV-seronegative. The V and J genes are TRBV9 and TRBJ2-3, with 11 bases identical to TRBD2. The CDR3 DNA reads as TGTGCCAGCAGCGTTTCTGGGACTAGCGGAACAGATACGCAGTATTTT. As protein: CASSVSGTSGTDTQYF.